The present TCR beta chain was sequenced within a study of shared clonotypes between healthy human individuals. About this clone itself: Its antigen is currently unknown.

Germline assignment: CDR1 MNHEY and CDR2 SMNVEV (reference sequence). This CDR3 has 22 residues. Trimming cost V 1 base and J 0 bases; bases outside gene matches: 15. Partitioning of CD4+ cells yielded a CD45RA+ naive subset and a CD45RA-negative memory subset. Findings and limits, study-wide: A few donors held around 5% of naive CD4 clonotypes in common. Non-shared clonotypes had lower generation probabilities than clonotypes shared by all four sorted-subset donors.

In the authors' methods: Filtering differed since immunoSEQ provided only junctions, with no quality scores. Produced via immunoSEQ multiplex PCR; TCRdb's table is partial and in-frame only. The D gene and trimming were derived from the DNA, and the V and J assignments and clone size from that table. The profile shows fewer than 1.6 million clones, 98% of them singletons. The receptor comes from a man in his thirties or forties in good health. The chain joins TRBV27 to TRBJ2-1; TRBD2 agrees at 13 bases. Sequences were obtained from naive CD4+ T cells sorted from blood. Specified subset: CD45RA+ positively selected. Here the CDR3 reads CASSLFGTSGTKVKYSYNEQFF. The DNA for the CDR3 is TGTGCCAGCAGTTTATTTGGGACTAGCGGGACCAAGGTAAAATACTCCTACAATGAGCAGTTCTTC.